What follows are 10 T cell receptor beta chains derived from one specimen sequenced in a study of CD8 T cells in ankylosing spondylitis. TCRdb used MiXCR to reprocess the 5' RACE reads, holding one entry per CDR3 protein. The sample lists roughly 35,000 distinct CDR3 sequences; 15% to 20% were seen once. The sequencing sample was made of blood. Source of these receptors: a male donor with ankylosing spondylitis or in good health (not recorded which).

The chain employs TRBV28 and TRBJ2-7; perhaps TRBD2 as D (6 bases). Germline lookup yields CDR1 MDHEN and CDR2 SYDVKM. The CDR3 is made up of 14 amino acids. CDR3 amino acids: CASSLTGTYYDQYV. CDR3 DNA sequence: TGTGCCAGCAGTCTAACCGGGACTTACTACGACCAGTACGTC.

V gene TRBV5-1 combines with J gene TRBJ2-7; D is perhaps TRBD1 or TRBD2 (5 bases each). V lost 1 base, J lost 3 bases, and 8 bases lay in between. The germline V gene has CDR1 SGHRS and CDR2 YFSETQ. CDR3 length: 13 residues. CDR3 region: CASSLRGGYEQYF. The CDR3 DNA is TGCGCCAGCAGCTTGCGGGGCGGCTACGAGCAGTACTTC.

The chain carries TRBV6-6 and TRBJ2-6; 10 bases are a match to TRBD2. CDR1 is MNHNY and CDR2 is SVGAGI in the germline V gene (reference sequence). Losses at the gene ends were 2 bases for V and 9 bases for J; bases not matched to a gene: 7. This CDR3 has 16 amino acids. The CDR3: CASSYLKGLASNVLTF. The CDR3 DNA is TGTGCCAGCAGTTACCTGAAGGGACTAGCGAGCAACGTCCTGACTTTC.

V and J are TRBV6-1 and TRBJ2-3; perhaps TRBD2 as D (6 bases). Germline V CDR1 and CDR2: MNHNS, SASEGT. The CDR3 has 16 residues. Trimming cost V 4 bases and J 2 bases, with 16 bases left between them. The CDR3 spells CASSGGEAPSTDTQYF. The CDR3 DNA follows: TGTGCCAGCAGTGGCGGGGAGGCCCCATCCACAGATACGCAGTATTTT.

The chain combines TRBV20-1 with TRBJ2-1; D may be TRBD2 (6 bases). Trimming removed 4 bases from V and 0 bases from J, with 10 bases in between. The V gene's germline CDR1 is DFQATT and CDR2 SNEGSKA (reference sequence). This CDR3 has 14 residues. This CDR3 reads CSATAGNSYNEQFF. In DNA, the CDR3 is TGCAGTGCTACAGCGGGCAACTCCTACAATGAGCAGTTCTTC.

This clonotype was seen only a few times. The chain joins TRBV20-1 to TRBJ2-3, with D possibly matching TRBD2 (5 bases). V was clipped by 1 base and J by 1 base, with 9 bases between them. The CDR3 sequence is 14 residues long. Germline CDR1 DFQATT, CDR2 SNEGSKA (reference sequence). The CDR3: CSARAPGGTDTQYF. CDR3 nucleotides: TGCAGTGCTAGAGCCCCCGGGGGCACAGATACGCAGTATTTT.

The CDR3 DNA reads TGTGCCAGCAGTGCCGTACAGAGCTCCTACGAGCAGTACGTC. It encodes CASSAVQSSYEQYV. The chain recombines TRBV28 with TRBJ2-7; D call uncertain. Trimming stripped 5 bases from V and 0 bases from J, with 11 bases between. The germline gives CDR1 MDHEN, CDR2 SYDVKM. CDR3 size: 14 residues.

The V call is TRBV4-1, the J call TRBJ2-2, with 8 bases aligning to TRBD1. Trimming at V came to 2 bases and at J to 0 bases, leaving 2 bases not matched to a gene. This CDR3 has 16 amino acids. Germline V gene data show CDR1 as MGHRA and CDR2 as YSYEKL. This chain's CDR3 is CASSQRTGTNTGELFF. Written as DNA, the CDR3 is TGCGCCAGCAGCCAAAGGACAGGGACGAACACCGGGGAGCTGTTTTTT.

The chain is built from TRBV20-1 and TRBJ1-4; perhaps TRBD1 as D (5 bases). This CDR3 has 17 residues. Germline V gives CDR1 DFQATT, CDR2 SNEGSKA (reference sequence). V lost 1 base and J lost 10, with 25 bases in between. CDR3 protein: CSARASLGDGAAGKLFF. In DNA, the CDR3 is TGCAGTGCTAGAGCGTCTTTGGGGGACGGGGCGGCCGGAAAACTGTTTTTT.

A few counts support this clonotype. The CDR3 nucleotides are TGCAGCGTTGGAGGGCAGGGCGCGAACACCGGGGAGCTGTTTTTT. Its translation: CSVGGQGANTGELFF. This sequence joins TRBV29-1 and TRBJ2-2; tentatively, D is TRBD1 or TRBD2 (5 bases each). The CDR3 totals 15 residues. CDR1 and CDR2 (germline): SQVTM, ANQGSEA. Trimming took 4 bases from V and 0 from J, leaving 12 bases between them.